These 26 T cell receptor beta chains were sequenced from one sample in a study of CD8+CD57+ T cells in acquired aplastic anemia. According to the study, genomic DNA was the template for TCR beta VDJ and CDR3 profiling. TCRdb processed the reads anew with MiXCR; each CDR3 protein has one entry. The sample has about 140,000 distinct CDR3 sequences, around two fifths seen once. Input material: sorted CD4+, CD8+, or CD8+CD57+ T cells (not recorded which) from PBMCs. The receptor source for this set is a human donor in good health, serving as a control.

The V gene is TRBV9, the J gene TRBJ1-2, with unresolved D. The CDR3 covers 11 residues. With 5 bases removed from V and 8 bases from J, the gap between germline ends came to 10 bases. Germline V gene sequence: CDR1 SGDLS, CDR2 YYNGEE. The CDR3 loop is CASRDVGGYTF. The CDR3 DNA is TGTGCCAGCAGGGACGTGGGGGGCTACACCTTC.

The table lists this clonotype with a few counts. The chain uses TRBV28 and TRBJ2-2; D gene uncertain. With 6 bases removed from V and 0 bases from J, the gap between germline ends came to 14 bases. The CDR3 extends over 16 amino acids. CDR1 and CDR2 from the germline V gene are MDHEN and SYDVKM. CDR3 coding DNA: TGTGCCAGCAGCCTCGGGCGGCGCGCGAACACCGGGGAGCTGTTTTTT. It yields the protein CASSLGRRANTGELFF.

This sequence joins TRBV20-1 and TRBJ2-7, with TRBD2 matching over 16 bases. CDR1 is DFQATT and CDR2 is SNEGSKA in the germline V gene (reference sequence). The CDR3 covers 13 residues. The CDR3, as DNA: TGCAGCCAGGGGACTAGCGGGGGGGCCGAGCAGTACGTC. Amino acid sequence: CSQGTSGGAEQYV.

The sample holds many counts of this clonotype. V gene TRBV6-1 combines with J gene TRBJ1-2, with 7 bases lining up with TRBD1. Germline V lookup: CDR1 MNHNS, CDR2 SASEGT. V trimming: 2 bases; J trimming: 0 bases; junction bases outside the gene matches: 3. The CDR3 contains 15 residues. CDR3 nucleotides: TGTGCCAGCAGTGAACTAACAGGGGCTAACTATGGCTACACCTTC. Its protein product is CASSELTGANYGYTF.

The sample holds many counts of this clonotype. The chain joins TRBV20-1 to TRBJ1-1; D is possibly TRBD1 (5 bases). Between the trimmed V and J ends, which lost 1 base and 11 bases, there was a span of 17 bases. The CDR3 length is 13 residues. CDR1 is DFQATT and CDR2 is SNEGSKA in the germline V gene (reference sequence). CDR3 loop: CSARVESGRDAFF. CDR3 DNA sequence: TGCAGTGCTAGAGTTGAGTCAGGGAGGGACGCTTTCTTT.

The CDR3: CATFGTSGGALGEQFF. Here the CDR3 DNA reads TGTGCCACCTTCGGGACTAGCGGGGGGGCCTTAGGTGAGCAGTTCTTC. This rearrangement joins TRBV10-3 to TRBJ2-1, with TRBD2 matching 16 bases. There are 16 residues in the CDR3. Losses at the gene ends were 10 bases for V and 9 bases for J; bases not matched to a gene: 12. Germline loops: CDR1 ENHRY, CDR2 SYGVKD.

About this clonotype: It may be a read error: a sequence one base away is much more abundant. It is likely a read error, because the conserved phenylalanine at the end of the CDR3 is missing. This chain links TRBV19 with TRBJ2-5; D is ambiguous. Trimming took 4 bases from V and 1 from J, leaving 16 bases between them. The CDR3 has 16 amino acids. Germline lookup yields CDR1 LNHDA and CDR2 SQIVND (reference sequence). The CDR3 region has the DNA TGTGCCAGTAGTAGGAGACAACTCATACGCCAAGAGACCCAGTACTCC. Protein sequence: CASSRRQLIRQETQYS.

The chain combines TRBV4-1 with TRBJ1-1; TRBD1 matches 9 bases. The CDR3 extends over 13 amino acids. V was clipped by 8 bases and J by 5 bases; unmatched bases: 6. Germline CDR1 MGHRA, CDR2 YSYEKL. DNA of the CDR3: TGCGCCAGCGGGACAGGGTTAGAGACTGAAGCTTTCTTT. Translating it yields CASGTGLETEAFF.

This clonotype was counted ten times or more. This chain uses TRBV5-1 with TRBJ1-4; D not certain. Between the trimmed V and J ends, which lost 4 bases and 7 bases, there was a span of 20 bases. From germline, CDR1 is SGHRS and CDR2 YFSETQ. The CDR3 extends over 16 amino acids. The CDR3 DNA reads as TGCGCCAGCAGCCCGGGTCGGGCCACCAAAGGTGAAAAACTGTTTTTT. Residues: CASSPGRATKGEKLFF.

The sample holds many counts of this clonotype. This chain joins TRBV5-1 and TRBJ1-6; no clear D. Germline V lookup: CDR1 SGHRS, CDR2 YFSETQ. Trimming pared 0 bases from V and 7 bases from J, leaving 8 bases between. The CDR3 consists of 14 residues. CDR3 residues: CASSLGTENSPLHF. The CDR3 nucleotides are TGCGCCAGCAGCTTGGGGACCGAAAATTCACCCCTCCACTTT.

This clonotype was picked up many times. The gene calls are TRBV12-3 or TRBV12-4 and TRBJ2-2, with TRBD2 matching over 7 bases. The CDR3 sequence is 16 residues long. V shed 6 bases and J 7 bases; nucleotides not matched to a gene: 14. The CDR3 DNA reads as TGTGCCAGCAGACCTCGGACTAGAAGATCAGTCGGGGAGCTGTTTTTT. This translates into CASRPRTRRSVGELFF.

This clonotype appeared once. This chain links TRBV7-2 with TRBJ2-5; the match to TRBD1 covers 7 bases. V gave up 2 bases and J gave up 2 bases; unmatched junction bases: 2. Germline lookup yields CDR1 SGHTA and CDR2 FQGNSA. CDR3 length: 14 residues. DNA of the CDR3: TGTGCCAGCAGCTTACGGGACAGACAAGAGACCCAGTACTTC. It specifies CASSLRDRQETQYF.

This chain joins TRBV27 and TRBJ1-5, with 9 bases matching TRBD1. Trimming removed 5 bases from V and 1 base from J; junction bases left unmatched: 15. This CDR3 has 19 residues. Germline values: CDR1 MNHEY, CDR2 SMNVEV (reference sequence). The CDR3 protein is CASSAGQGRLKRSNQPQHF. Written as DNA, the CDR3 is TGTGCCAGCAGTGCAGGACAGGGGCGACTTAAAAGAAGCAATCAGCCCCAGCATTTT.

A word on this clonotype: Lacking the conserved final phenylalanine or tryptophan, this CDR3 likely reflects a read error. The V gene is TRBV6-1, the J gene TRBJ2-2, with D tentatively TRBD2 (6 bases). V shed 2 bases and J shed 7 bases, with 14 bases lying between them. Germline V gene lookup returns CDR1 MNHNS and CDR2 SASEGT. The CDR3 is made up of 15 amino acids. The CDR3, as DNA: TGTGCCAGCAGTGAAAGCGGAGGGCCGATCGGGGAGCTGTTTCTT. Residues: CASSESGGPIGELFL.

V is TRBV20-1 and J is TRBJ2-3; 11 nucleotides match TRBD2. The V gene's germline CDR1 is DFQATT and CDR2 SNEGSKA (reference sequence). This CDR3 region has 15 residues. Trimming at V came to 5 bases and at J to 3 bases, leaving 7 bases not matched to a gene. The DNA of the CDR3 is TGCAGTGCTCGAACTAGCGGGGGACGTACAGATACGCAGTATTTT. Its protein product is CSARTSGGRTDTQYF.

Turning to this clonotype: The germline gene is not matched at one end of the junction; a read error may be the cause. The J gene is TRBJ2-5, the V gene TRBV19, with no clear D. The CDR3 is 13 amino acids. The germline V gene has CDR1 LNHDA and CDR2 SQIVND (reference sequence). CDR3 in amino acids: CASSMAHQETQCF. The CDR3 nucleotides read TGTGCCAGTAGTATGGCACACCAAGAGACCCAGTGCTTC.

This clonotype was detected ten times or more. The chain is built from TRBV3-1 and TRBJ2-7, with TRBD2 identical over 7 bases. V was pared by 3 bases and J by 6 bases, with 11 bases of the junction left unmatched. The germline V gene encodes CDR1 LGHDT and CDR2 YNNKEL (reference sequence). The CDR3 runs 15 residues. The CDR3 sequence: CASSHLTSGTGEQYF. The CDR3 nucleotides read TGTGCCAGCAGCCATCTGACGAGCGGGACTGGCGAGCAGTACTTC.

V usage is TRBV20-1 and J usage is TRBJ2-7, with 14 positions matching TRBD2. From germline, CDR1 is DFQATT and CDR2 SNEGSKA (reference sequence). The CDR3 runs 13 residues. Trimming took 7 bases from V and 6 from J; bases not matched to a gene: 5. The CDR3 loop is CSGAGLAGGEQYF. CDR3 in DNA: TGCAGTGGGGCAGGACTAGCGGGAGGCGAGCAGTACTTC.

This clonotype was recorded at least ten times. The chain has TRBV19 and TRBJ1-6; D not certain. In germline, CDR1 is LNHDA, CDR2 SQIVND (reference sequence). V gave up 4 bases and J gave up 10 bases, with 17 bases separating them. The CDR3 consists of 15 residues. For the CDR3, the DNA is TGTGCCAGTAGTAAATCGGGCCCCCTCCAGTCACCCCTCCACTTT. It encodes CASSKSGPLQSPLHF.

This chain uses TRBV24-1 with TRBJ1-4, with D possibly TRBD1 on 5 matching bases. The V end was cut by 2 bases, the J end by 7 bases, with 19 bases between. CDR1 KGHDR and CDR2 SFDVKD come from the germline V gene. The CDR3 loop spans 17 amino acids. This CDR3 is CATSDSSRDGNTEKLFF. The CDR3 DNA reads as TGTGCCACCAGTGATTCCTCTAGGGACGGGAACACTGAAAAACTGTTTTTT.

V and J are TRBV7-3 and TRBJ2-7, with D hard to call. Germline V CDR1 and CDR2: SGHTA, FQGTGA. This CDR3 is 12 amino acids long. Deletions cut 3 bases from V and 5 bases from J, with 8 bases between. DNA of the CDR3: TGTGCCAGCAGCTTGAATGGGAACGAGCAGTACTTC. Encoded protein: CASSLNGNEQYF.

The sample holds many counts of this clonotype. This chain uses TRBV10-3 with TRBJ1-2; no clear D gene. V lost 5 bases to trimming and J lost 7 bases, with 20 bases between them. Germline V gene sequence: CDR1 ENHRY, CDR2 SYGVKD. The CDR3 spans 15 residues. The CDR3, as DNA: TGTGCCATCAGTCTCAGACTGACTGATAATACTGGCTACACCTTC. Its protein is CAISLRLTDNTGYTF.

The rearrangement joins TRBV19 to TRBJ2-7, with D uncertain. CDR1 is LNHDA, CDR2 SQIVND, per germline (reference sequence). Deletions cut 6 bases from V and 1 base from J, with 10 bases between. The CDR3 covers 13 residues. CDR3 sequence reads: CASSSPNSYEQYF. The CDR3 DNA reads TGTGCCAGTAGCTCCCCCAATTCCTACGAGCAGTACTTC.

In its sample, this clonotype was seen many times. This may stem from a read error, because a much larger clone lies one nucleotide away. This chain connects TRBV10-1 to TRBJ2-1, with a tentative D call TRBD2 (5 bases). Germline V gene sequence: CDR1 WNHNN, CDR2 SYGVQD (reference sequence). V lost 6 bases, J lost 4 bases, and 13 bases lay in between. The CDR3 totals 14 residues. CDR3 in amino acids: CASSRGGGYNEQFF. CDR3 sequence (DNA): TGCGCCAGCAGCCGTGGCGGAGGATACAATGAGCAGTTCTTC.

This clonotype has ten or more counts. The CDR3 loop is CASRGTSGWSPGQFF. The CDR3 DNA reads as TGTGCCAGCAGGGGGACTAGCGGGTGGTCTCCTGGGCAGTTCTTC. The chain couples TRBV6-1 to TRBJ2-1; 12 bases fit TRBD2. This CDR3 spans 15 amino acids. Unmatched junction bases numbered 12, after V lost 6 bases and J lost 12 bases. Germline V gene lookup returns CDR1 MNHNS and CDR2 SASEGT.

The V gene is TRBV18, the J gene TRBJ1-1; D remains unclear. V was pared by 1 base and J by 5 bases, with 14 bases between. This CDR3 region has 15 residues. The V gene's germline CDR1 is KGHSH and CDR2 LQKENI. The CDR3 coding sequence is TGTGCCAGCTCACCACGCTACGGGGATGGGACTGAAGCTTTCTTT. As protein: CASSPRYGDGTEAFF.